This T cell receptor beta chain comes out of a study of vaccination effects on CD4 cells after COVID-19. Study findings and constraints: There was marked clonal contraction among infection- and vaccine-induced clones late after vaccination. Recruitment yielded few convalescent patients, and the study had no early post-infection timepoints.

Comments on this clone: Its antigen is still unknown.

Sequencing used immunoSEQ multiplex PCR; TCRdb keeps in-frame clones, though not all of them. The sample contains some 70,000 clones, about four fifths of which appear only once. This CDR3 comprises 14 residues. The germline V gene has CDR1 SGHRS and CDR2 YFSETQ. Trimming cost V 4 bases and J 5 bases; bases outside gene matches: 5. The ViraFEST assay expanded antigen-specific CD4+ T cells with viral peptide pools before sequencing. Subsequent to a culture period of more than 9 days, CD4+ T cells were isolated. The study found no prior SARS-CoV-2 infection in the vaccine recipients, who tested negative for nucleocapsid antibodies. Each culture well received some 2.2 million PBMC. These cells were then cultured in IMDM with about 10 IU/ml IL-2 and around 9.6 ug/ml peptides.

The sample consisted of CD4+ T cells from PBMCs cultured with SARS-CoV-2 spike peptides, taken before COVID-19 vaccination. The chain couples TRBV5-1 to TRBJ2-5; 10 bases map to TRBD2. This TCR was recovered from a human donor who received a COVID-19 vaccine. The CDR3 is CASSISTSGETQYF. Here the CDR3 DNA reads TGCGCCAGCAGCATATCGACTAGCGGGGAGACCCAGTACTTC.